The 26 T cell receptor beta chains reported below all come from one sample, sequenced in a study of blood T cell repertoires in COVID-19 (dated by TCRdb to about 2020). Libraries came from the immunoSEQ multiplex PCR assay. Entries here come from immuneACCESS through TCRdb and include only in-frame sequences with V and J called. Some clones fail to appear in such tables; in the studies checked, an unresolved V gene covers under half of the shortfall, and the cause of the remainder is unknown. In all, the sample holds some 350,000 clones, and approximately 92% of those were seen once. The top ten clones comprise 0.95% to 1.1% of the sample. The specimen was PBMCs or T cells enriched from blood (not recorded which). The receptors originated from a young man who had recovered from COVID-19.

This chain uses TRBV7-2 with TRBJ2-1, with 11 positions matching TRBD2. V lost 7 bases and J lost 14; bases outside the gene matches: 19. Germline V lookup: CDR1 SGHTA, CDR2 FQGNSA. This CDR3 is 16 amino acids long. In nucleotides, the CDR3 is TGTGCCAGCACCCCTCTCCTAGGAGTAGCGGGAGGGAAGAAGTTCTTC. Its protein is CASTPLLGVAGGKKFF.

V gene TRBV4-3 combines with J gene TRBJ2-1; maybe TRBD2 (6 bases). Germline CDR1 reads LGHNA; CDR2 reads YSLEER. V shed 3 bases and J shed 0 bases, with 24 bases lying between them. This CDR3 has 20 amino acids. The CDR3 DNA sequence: TGCGCCAGCAGCCACGGATCTATCAATGATGGGGGGTACTCCTACAATGAGCAGTTCTTC. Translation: CASSHGSINDGGYSYNEQFF.

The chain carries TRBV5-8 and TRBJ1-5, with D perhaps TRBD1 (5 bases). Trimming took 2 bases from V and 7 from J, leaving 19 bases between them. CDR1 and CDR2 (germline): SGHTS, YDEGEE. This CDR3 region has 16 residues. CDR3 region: CASSLNLGLKGQPQHF. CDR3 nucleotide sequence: TGTGCCAGCAGCTTAAACTTGGGACTCAAGGGCCAGCCCCAGCATTTT. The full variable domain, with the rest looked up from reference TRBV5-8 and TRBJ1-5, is EAGVTQSPTHLIKTRGQQATLRCSPISGHTSVYWYQQALGLGLQFLLWYDEGEERNRGNFPPRFSGRQFPNYSSELNVNALELEDSALYLCASSLNLGLKGQPQHFGDGTRLSIL.

The CDR3 here is CASSSGGAGNSPLHF. The CDR3 nucleotides are TGTGCCAGCAGCTCAGGGGGCGCTGGGAATTCACCCCTCCACTTT. This chain joins TRBV5-4 and TRBJ1-6, with 8 bases matching TRBD1. This CDR3 region has 15 residues. After removal of 3 bases from V and 7 bases from J, the junction contained 6 bases not matched to a gene. The germline gives CDR1 SGHNT, CDR2 YYREEE (reference sequence).

Written as DNA, the CDR3 is TGTGCCAGCAGCCAAACAGACGGAAACACCATATATTTT. It yields the protein CASSQTDGNTIYF. The chain has TRBV3-1 (or the pseudogene TRBV3-2) and TRBJ1-3; D gene unclear. Germline CDR1 is LGHDT and CDR2 is YNNKEL (reference sequence). V was cut by 2 bases and J by 4 bases, with 6 bases left in between. This CDR3 spans 13 amino acids.

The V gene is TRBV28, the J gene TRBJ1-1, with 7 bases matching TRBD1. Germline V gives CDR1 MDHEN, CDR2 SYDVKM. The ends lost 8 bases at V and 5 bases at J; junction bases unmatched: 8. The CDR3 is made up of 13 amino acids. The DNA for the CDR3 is TGTGCCAGCTATCGACAGGGTTTTACTGAAGCTTTCTTT. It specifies CASYRQGFTEAFF.

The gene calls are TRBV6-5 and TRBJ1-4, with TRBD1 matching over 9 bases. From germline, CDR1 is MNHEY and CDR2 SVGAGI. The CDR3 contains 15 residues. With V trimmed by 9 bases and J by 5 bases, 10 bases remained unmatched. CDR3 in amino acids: CASINTGQGNEKLFF. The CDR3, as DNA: TGTGCCAGTATAAATACGGGACAGGGAAATGAAAAACTGTTTTTT.

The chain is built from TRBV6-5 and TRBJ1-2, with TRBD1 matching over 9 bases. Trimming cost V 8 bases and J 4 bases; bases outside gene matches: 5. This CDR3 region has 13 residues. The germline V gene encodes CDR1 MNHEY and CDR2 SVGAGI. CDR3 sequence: CASGGQGFYGYTF. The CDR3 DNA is TGTGCCAGCGGCGGACAGGGGTTCTATGGCTACACCTTC.

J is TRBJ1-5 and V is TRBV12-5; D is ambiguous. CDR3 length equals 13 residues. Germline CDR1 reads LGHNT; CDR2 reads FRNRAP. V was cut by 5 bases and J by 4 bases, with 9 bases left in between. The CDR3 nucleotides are TGTGCTAGTGGTCTTGGGCCTAATCAGCCCCAGCATTTT. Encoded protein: CASGLGPNQPQHF.

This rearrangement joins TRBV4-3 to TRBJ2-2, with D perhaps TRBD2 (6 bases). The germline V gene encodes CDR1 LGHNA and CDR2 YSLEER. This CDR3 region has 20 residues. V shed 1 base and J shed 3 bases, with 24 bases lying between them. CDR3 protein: CASSQVSVYGGPVDTGELFF. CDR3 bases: TGCGCCAGCAGCCAAGTATCGGTCTACGGGGGACCGGTTGACACCGGGGAGCTGTTTTTT.

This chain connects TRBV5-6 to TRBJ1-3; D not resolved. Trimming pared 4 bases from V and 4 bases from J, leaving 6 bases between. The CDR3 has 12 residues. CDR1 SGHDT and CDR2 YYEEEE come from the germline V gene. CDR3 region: CASSLAGNTIYF. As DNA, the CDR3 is TGTGCCAGCAGCCTAGCCGGAAACACCATATATTTT.

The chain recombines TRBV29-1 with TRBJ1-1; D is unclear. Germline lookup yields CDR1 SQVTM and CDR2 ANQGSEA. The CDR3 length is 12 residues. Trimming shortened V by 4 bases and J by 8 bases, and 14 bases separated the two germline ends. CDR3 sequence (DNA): TGCAGCGTTGCTGAGGGTCCAGTGGAAGCTTTCTTT. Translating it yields CSVAEGPVEAFF.

The CDR3 is CASKSGEEGRETQYF. The CDR3 bases are TGTGCCAGTAAGAGTGGGGAGGAGGGAAGAGAGACCCAGTACTTC. The rearrangement links TRBV19 to TRBJ2-5, with D perhaps matching TRBD2 (6 bases). Trimming stripped 7 bases from V and 4 bases from J, with 19 bases between. The CDR3 is 15 amino acids. Germline CDR1 LNHDA, CDR2 SQIVND (reference sequence).

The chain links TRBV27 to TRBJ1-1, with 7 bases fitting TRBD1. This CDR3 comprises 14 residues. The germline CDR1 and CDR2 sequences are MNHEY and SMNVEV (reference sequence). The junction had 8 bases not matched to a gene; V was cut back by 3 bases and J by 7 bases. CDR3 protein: CASSLAGTEYEAFF. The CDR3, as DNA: TGTGCCAGCAGTTTGGCCGGGACAGAGTATGAAGCTTTCTTT.

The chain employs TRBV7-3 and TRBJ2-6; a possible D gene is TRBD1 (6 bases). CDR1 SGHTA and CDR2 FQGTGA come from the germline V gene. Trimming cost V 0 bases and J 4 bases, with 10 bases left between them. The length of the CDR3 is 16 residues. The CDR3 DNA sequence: TGTGCCAGCAGCTTAACGGGCACAGGGGGGGCCAACGTCCTGACTTTC. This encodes CASSLTGTGGANVLTF.

CDR3 sequence reads: CASSAKPLQGLFSPLHF. The CDR3 DNA reads as TGTGCCAGCAGCGCGAAACCCCTACAGGGATTATTTTCACCCCTCCACTTT. J is TRBJ1-6 and V is TRBV7-2; the D gene is possibly TRBD1 (6 bases). V lost 5 bases, J lost 9 bases, and 23 bases lay in between. The CDR3 covers 17 residues. Looked up from germline, CDR1 is SGHTA and CDR2 is FQGNSA.

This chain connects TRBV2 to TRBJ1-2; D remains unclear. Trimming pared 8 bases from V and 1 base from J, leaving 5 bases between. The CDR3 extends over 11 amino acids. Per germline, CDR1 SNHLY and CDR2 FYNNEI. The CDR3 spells CASGGNYGYTF. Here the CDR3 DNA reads TGTGCCAGCGGAGGTAACTATGGCTACACCTTC.

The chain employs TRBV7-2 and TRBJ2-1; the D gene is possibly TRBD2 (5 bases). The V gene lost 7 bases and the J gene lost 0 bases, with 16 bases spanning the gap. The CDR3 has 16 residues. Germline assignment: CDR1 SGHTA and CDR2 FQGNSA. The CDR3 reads CASNPGSGYSYNEQFF. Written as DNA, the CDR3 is TGTGCCAGCAACCCGGGGTCGGGGTACTCCTACAATGAGCAGTTCTTC. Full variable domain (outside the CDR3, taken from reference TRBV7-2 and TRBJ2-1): GAGVSQSPSNKVTEKGKDVELRCDPISGHTALYWYRQSLGQGLEFLIYFQGNSAPDKSGLPSDRFSAERTGGSVSTLTIQRTQQEDSAVYLCASNPGSGYSYNEQFFGPGTRLTVL.

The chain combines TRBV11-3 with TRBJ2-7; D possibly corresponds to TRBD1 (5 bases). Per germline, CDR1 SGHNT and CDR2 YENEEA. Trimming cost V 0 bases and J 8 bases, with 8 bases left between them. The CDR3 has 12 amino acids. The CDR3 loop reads CASSLDWGKQYF. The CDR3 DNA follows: TGTGCCAGCAGCTTAGACTGGGGCAAGCAGTACTTC.

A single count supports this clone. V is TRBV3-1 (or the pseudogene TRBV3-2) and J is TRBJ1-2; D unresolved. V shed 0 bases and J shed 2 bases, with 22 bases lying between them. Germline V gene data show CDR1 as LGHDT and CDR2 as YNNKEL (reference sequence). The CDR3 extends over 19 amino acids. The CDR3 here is CASSQDRSGGLPENYGYTF. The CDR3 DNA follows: TGTGCCAGCAGCCAAGATCGATCAGGAGGACTCCCCGAAAACTATGGCTACACCTTC.

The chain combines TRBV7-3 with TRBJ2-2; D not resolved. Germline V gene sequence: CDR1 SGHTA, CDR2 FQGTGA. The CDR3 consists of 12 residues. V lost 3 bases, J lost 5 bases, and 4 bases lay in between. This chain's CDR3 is CASSFPTGELFF. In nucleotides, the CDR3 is TGTGCCAGCAGCTTCCCGACCGGGGAGCTGTTTTTT.

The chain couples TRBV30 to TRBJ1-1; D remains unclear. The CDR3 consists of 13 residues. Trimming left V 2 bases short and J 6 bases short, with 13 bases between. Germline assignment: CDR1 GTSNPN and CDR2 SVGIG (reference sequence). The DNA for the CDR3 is TGTGCCTGGAGTTATCCGGGAATCGCTGAAGCTTTCTTT. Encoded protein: CAWSYPGIAEAFF.

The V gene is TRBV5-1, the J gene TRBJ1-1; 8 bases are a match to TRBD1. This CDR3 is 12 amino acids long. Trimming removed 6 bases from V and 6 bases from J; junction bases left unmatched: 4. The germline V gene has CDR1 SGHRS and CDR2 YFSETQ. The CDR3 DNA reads TGCGCCAGCAAACCGGACAGGGCTGAAGCTTTCTTT. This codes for CASKPDRAEAFF. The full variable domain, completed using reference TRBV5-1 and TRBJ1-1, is KAGVTQTPRYLIKTRGQQVTLSCSPISGHRSVSWYQQTPGQGLQFLFEYFSETQRNKGNFPGRFSGRQFSNSRSEMNVSTLELGDSALYLCASKPDRAEAFFGQGTRLTVV.

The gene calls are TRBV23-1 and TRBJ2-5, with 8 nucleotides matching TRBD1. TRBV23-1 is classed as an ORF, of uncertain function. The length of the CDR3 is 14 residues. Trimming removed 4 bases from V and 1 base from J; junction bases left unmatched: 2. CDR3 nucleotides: TGCGCCAGCAGTCGGACAGGGATCCAAGAGACCCAGTACTTC. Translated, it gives CASSRTGIQETQYF.

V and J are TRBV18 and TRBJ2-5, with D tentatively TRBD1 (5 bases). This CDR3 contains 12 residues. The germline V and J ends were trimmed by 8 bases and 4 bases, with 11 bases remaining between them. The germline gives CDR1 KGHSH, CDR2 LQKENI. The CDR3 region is CASTDSGETQYF. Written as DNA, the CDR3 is TGTGCCAGCACTGACAGTGGAGAGACCCAGTACTTC.

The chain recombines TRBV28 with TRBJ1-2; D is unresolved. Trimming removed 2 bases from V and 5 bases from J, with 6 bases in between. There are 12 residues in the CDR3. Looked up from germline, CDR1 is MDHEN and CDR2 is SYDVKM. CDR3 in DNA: TGTGCCAGCAGTTTACAGATATATGGCTACACCTTC. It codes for CASSLQIYGYTF.